These T cell receptor beta chains were read from a single sample in a study of shared clonotypes between healthy human individuals. Generated by immunoSEQ multiplex PCR, the TCRdb table keeps only in-frame clones and is missing some. Among about 1 million clones listed, approximately 72% were seen once. Input material: memory CD4+ T cells sorted from blood. These receptors were collected from a man between 18 and 35 years old in good health. The CDR3 runs from the conserved cysteine through the conserved F or W. The D gene is left open where the match is weak. Expanded clones are given a class, and other clones once, few, many or no size at all.

CDR3 length	clone size	V gene	D gene	J gene	CDR3 protein	CDR3 DNA
12	NA	TRBV7-2	NA	TRBJ1-1	CASSLGTPEAFF	TGTGCCAGCAGCCTTGGGACCCCCGAAGCTTTCTTT
13	NA	TRBV5-4	NA	TRBJ2-2	CASSSQATGELFF	TGTGCCAGCAGCTCGCAGGCCACCGGGGAGCTGTTTTTT
17	NA	TRBV5-1	NA	TRBJ2-7	CASSLVAGNHVSYEQYF	TGCGCCAGCAGCTTGGTAGCCGGTAACCATGTCTCCTACGAGCAGTACTTC
14	once	TRBV5-6	NA	TRBJ1-5	CASSLEAKNQPQHF	TGTGCCAGCAGCTTGGAAGCCAAAAATCAGCCCCAGCATTTT
14	NA	TRBV10-2	TRBD1	TRBJ1-2	CASSFGQGNYGYTF	TGCGCCAGCAGTTTTGGACAGGGTAACTATGGCTACACCTTC
13	few	TRBV6-5	NA	TRBJ1-1	CASRTFMNTEAFF	TGTGCCAGCCGGACCTTCATGAACACTGAAGCTTTCTTT
14	NA	TRBV19	NA	TRBJ1-6	CASSTGVEGRPLHF	TGTGCCAGTAGTACCGGGGTGGAGGGGAGACCCCTCCACTTT
14	NA	TRBV5-1	NA	TRBJ2-3	CASAQWGETDTQYF	TGCGCCAGCGCCCAATGGGGGGAAACAGATACGCAGTATTTT
19	NA	TRBV11-3	NA	TRBJ2-7	CASSLPIRDSPSGVHEQYF	TGTGCCAGCAGCTTACCGATTAGGGACTCCCCCTCCGGCGTCCACGAGCAGTACTTC
16	NA	TRBV19	NA	TRBJ1-5	CASSIVGGRSNQPQHF	TGTGCCAGTAGTATAGTAGGGGGTAGGAGCAATCAGCCCCAGCATTTT